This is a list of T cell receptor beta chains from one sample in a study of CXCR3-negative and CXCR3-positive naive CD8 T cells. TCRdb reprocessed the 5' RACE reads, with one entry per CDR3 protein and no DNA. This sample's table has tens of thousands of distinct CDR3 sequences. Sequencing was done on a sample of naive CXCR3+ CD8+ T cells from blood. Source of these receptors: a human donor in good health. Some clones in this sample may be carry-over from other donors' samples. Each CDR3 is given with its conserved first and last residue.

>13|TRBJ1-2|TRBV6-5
CASRPVDFYGYTF
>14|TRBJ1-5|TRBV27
CASSLSFGGQPQHF
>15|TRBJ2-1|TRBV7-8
CASSLGLAAHNEQFF
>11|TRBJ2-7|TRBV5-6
CASSQHDEQYF
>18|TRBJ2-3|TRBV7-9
CASSRRQGTSGNQDTQYF
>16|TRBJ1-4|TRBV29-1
CSVEDPHDRANEKLFF
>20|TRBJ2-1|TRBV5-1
CASSLLSQLAAMSSYNEQFF
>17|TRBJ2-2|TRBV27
CASSPKWRQVLTGELFF
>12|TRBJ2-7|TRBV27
CASSLGVGEQYF
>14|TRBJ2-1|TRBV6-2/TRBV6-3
CASSYSSSREEQFF
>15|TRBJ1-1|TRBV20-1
CSAPGPAVSGTEAFF
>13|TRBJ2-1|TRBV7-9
CASSHSEANEQFF
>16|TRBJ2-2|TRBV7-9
CASSLPGEGATGELFF
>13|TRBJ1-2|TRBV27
CASSLWGRDGYTF
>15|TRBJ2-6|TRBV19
CASSIDVSGANVLTF
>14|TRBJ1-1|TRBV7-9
CASSQGIKGTEAFF
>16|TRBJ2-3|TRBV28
CASSSTQGFLTDTQYF
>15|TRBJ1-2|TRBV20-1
CSASARDRGFYGYTF
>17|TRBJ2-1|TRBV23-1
CASRPRPGYQGCNEQFF
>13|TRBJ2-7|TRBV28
CASSFLQGTEQYF
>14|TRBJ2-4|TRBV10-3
CASSSTPDLNIQYF
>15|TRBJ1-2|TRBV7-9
CASSLDPAGGYGYTF
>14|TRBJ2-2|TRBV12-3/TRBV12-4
CASSPWDYTGELFF
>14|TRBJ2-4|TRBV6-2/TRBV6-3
CASSWGDYPYIQYF
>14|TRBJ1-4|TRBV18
CASSPGEGDGKLFF
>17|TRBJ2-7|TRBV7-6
CASSFSEQGLNSYEQYF
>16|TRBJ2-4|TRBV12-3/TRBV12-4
CASSFIDLAGMNIQYF
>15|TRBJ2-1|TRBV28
CASRAGAGRNDEQFF
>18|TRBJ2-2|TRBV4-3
CASSQDPWGTSGTGELFF
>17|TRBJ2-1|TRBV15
CATSKRGASTSYNEQFF
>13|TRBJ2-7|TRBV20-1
CSAHSTSSYEQYF
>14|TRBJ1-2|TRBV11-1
CASSALWDHYGYTF
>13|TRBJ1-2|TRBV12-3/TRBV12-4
CASSFQGTYGYTF
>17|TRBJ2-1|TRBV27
CASSLRGPTYSYNEQFF
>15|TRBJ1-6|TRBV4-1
CASSQLDSLNSPLHF
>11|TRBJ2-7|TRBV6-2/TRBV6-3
CASSATYEQYF
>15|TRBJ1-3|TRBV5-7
CASSLKGARGNTIYF
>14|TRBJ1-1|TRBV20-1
CRARGPSMNTEAFF
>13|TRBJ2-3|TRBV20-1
CSSPGLYTDTQYF
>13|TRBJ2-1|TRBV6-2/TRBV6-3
CASSYWGGDEQFF
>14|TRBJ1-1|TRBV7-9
CASSDSGTGGEAFF
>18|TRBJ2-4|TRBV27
CASSFLSPGTLAKNIQYF
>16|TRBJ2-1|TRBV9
CASSEAQRGSYNEQFF
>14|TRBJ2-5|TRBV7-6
CASSADREQETQYF
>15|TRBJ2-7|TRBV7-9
CASSAPAGQIHEQYF
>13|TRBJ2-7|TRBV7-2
CASSAAPRGEQYF
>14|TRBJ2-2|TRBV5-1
CATSRVENTGELFF
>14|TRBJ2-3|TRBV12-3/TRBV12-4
CASSSSGGPDTQYF
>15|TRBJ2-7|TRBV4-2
CASSKLTETSYEQYF
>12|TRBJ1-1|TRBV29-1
CSVEGLSTEAFF
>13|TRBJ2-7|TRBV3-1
CASSLYMAYEQYF
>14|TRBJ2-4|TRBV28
CASRGKPAENIQYF
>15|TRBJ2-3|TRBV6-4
CASSEAAGAGDTQYF
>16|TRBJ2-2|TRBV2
CASRAPRTGMAGELFF